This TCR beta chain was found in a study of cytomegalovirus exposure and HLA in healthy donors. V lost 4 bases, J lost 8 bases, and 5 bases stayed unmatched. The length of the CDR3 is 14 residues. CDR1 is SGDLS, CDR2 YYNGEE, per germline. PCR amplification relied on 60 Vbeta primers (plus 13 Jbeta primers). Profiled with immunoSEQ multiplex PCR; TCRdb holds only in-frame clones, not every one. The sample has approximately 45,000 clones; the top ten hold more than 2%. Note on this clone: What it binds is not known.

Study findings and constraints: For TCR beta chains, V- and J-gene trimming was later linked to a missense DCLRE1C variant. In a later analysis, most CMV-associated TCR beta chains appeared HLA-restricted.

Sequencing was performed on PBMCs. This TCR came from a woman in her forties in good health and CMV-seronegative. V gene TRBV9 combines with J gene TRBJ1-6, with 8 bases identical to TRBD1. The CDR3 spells CASSWTGSDSPLHF. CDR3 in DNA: TGTGCCAGCAGCTGGACAGGGTCGGATTCACCCCTCCACTTT.